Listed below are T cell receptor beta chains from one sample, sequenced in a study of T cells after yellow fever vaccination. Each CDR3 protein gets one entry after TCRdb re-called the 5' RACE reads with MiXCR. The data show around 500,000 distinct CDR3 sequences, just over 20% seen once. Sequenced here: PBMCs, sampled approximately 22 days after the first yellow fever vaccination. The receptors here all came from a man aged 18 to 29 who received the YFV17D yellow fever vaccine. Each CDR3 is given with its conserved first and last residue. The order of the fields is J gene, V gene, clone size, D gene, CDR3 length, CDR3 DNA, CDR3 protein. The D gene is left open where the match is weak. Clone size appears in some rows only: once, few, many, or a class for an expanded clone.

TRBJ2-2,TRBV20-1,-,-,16,TGCAGTGCTTCCCCGGCTTTAGGGGCGAACACCGGGGAGCTGTTTTTT,CSASPALGANTGELFF
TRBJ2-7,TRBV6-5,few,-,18,TGTGCCAGCAGTTACTCGATCTCGGCTAGCTTGGGCTCCTACGAGCAGTACTTC,CASSYSISASLGSYEQYF
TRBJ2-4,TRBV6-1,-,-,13,TGTGCCAGCATGGGGGGGGGGGCAGACATTCAGTACTTC,CASMGGGADIQYF
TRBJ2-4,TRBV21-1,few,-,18,TGTGCCAGCAGCCGACCCCGGACAGACCAGTCAGCCAAAAACATTCAGTACTTC,CASSRPRTDQSAKNIQYF
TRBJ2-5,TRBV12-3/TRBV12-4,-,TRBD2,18,TGTGCCATCAGCCTAAAGGCGACTAGCGGGGACTTCCAAGAGACCCAGTACTTC,CAISLKATSGDFQETQYF
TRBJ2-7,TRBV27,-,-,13,TGTGCCAGCGGAGGGGCCACCTCCTACGAGCAGTACTTC,CASGGATSYEQYF
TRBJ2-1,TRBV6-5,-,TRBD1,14,TGTGCCAGCAGTTACGGACAGGGGGCTGGTGAGCAGTTCTTC,CASSYGQGAGEQFF
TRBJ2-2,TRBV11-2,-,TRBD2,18,TGTGCCAGCAGCGCGGGGGACTACCGCCTCGCGAACACCGGGGAGCTGTTTTTT,CASSAGDYRLANTGELFF
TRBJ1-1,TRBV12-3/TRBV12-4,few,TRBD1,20,TGTGCCAGCAGTTTAGATTACCTTAACAGGGGGCCCGAAAAAGGAACTGAAGCTTTCTTT,CASSLDYLNRGPEKGTEAFF
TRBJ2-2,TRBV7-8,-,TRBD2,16,TGTGCCAGCAGCTTAGACGGGACTAGCTTTACCGGGGAGCTGTTTTTT,CASSLDGTSFTGELFF
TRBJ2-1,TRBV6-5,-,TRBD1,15,TGTGCCAGCAGTTCCACAGGGGGCGCTTACAATGAGCAGTTCTTC,CASSSTGGAYNEQFF
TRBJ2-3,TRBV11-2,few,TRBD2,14,TGTGCCAGCAGCCGGGGGGGCGATGCGGATACGCAGTATTTT,CASSRGGDADTQYF
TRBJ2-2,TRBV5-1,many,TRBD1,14,TGCGCCAGCAGCTTGGGCCAGGGGGCCGGGGAGCTGTTTTTT,CASSLGQGAGELFF
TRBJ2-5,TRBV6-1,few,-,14,TGTGCCAGCAGCCTAAGGGGGGGTGTAGAGACCCAGTACTTC,CASSLRGGVETQYF
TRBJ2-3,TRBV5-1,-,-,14,TGCGCCAGCAGCCCAAGACTGAACACAGATACGCAGTATTTT,CASSPRLNTDTQYF
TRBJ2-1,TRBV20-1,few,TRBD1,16,TGCAGTGCTAGCTCCCCGAGGGACAGGGAGTCTAGTGAGCAGTTCTTC,CSASSPRDRESSEQFF
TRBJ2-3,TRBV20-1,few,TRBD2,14,TGCAGTGCTAGAGTAGCGGGGGAGACAGATACGCAGTATTTT,CSARVAGETDTQYF
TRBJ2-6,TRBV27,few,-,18,TGTGCCAGCAGTTCTATATCGGGCCTCAGCTCTGGGGCCAACGTCCTGACTTTC,CASSSISGLSSGANVLTF
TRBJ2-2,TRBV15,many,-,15,TGTGCCACCAGCAGAGAGGCCACCTTCACCGGGGAGCTGTTTTTT,CATSREATFTGELFF
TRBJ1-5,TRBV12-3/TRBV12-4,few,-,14,TGTGCCAGCAGTTTTGATCGACTTGGGCAGCCCCAGCATTTT,CASSFDRLGQPQHF
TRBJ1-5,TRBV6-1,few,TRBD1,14,TGTGCCAGCAGGCGGGACAGATACAGTCAGCCCCAGCATTTT,CASRRDRYSQPQHF
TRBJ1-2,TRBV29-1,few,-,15,TGCAGCGTTGAGGGCAGGGGTGTGAGGGGCTATGGCTACACCTTC,CSVEGRGVRGYGYTF
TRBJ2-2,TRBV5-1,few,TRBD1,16,TGCGCCAGCAGCAATCCGGGACAGGGAGACACCGGGGAGCTGTTTTTT,CASSNPGQGDTGELFF
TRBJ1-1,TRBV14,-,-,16,TGTGCCAGCAGCCGTTTAGAGGTCGGGGTGAACACTGAAGCTTTCTTT,CASSRLEVGVNTEAFF
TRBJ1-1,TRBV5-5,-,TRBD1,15,TGTGCCAGCAGCTTGGAAGGGGGCGCGGGGACTGAAGCTTTCTTT,CASSLEGGAGTEAFF
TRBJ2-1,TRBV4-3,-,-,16,TGCGCCAGCAGCCAAGATCCCAGGGTAGGGTACAATGAGCAGTTCTTC,CASSQDPRVGYNEQFF
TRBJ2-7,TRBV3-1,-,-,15,TGTGCCAGCAGCCCCCCGGACCGAACGACCTACGAGCAGTACTTC,CASSPPDRTTYEQYF
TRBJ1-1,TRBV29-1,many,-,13,TGCAGCGCCCAATCCAGCCAGAACACTGAAGCTTTCTTT,CSAQSSQNTEAFF
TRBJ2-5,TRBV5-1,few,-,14,TGCGCCAGCAGCCCCCCGAATTCCGGGGAGACCCAGTACTTC,CASSPPNSGETQYF
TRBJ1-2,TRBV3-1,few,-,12,TGTGCCAGCAGCCAAGTAAACTATGGCTACACCTTC,CASSQVNYGYTF